These 9 T cell receptor beta chains were all obtained from the same sample, sequenced in a study of cytomegalovirus exposure and HLA in healthy donors. PCR was performed using 60 Vbeta and 13 Jbeta primers. The data were produced by immunoSEQ multiplex PCR, yet TCRdb's version contains in-frame clones alone and is incomplete. The table shows 150,000 to 200,000 clones, with 75% to 85% occurring only once. The sequenced sample consisted of PBMCs. These receptors all come from a young man in good health and CMV-seronegative.

The rearrangement uses TRBV30 and TRBJ1-4; 7 bases align to TRBD1. The V gene end was trimmed by 3 bases and the J gene end by 0 bases; junction bases not matched to a gene: 1. Germline CDR1 GTSNPN, CDR2 SVGIG (reference sequence). This CDR3 is 14 amino acids long. The CDR3 region has the DNA TGTGCCTGGAGCGGGACAGCAACTAATGAAAAACTGTTTTTT. Translation: CAWSGTATNEKLFF.

The chain joins TRBV7-9 to TRBJ2-7; 7 positions agree with TRBD2. The CDR3 extends over 14 amino acids. Germline CDR1 is SEHNR and CDR2 is FQNEAQ (reference sequence). V lost 5 bases to trimming and J lost 0 bases; unmatched junction nucleotides: 4. The CDR3 loop reads CASSKTSISYEQYF. The CDR3 DNA reads TGTGCCAGCAGCAAGACTAGCATCTCCTACGAGCAGTACTTC.

This clone occurred a few times. This chain uses TRBV19 with TRBJ2-2, with D perhaps matching TRBD1 (6 bases). CDR1 LNHDA and CDR2 SQIVND come from the germline V gene (reference sequence). V dropped 6 bases and J dropped 6 bases, with 17 bases sitting between them. The CDR3 is 15 amino acids. CDR3 nucleotides: TGTGCCAGTAGCCCCGGACAGTTAATGGCCGGGGAGCTGTTTTTT. Translating gives CASSPGQLMAGELFF.

V is TRBV7-6 and J is TRBJ2-3; D is perhaps TRBD1 (5 bases). Germline V lookup: CDR1 SGHVS, CDR2 FNYEAQ. V was clipped by 4 bases and J by 5 bases, with 16 bases between them. This CDR3 region has 15 residues. The CDR3 reads CASSSITGSEDTQYF. DNA of the CDR3: TGTGCCAGCAGCTCAATCACAGGCAGCGAAGATACGCAGTATTTT.

The genes are TRBV5-1 and TRBJ2-2; maybe TRBD2 (6 bases). CDR1 and CDR2 (germline): SGHRS, YFSETQ. There are 13 residues in the CDR3. V was shortened by 4 bases and J by 8 bases, with 12 bases between the two germline ends. For the CDR3, the DNA is TGCGCCAGCAGCCTAGCGCTTGGGGGGGAGCTGTTTTTT. Translating it yields CASSLALGGELFF.

The chain joins TRBV27 to TRBJ2-7; TRBD1 agrees at 9 bases. After removal of 5 bases from V and 2 bases from J, the junction contained 7 bases not matched to a gene. This CDR3 is 15 amino acids long. CDR1 and CDR2 (germline): MNHEY, SMNVEV (reference sequence). The CDR3 coding sequence is TGTGCCAGCAGTCCCGGACAGGGGACCACCTACGAGCAGTACTTC. It specifies CASSPGQGTTYEQYF.

V usage is TRBV6-5 and J usage is TRBJ1-6; 8 bases are a match to TRBD1. CDR3 length: 14 amino acids. V dropped 6 bases and J dropped 6; count of bases not matched to a gene: 4. Germline loops: CDR1 MNHEY, CDR2 SVGAGI. CDR3 nucleotides: TGTGCCAGCAGCGGACAGGGCGTTAATTCACCCCTCCACTTT. The encoded protein is CASSGQGVNSPLHF.

This clone was detected a few times. CDR3 amino acids: CASRPRQGVWETQYF. DNA of the CDR3: TGTGCCAGCAGGCCCCGACAGGGTGTATGGGAGACCCAGTACTTC. The V call is TRBV6-5, the J call TRBJ2-5; 7 bases map to TRBD1. The CDR3 spans 15 residues. Per the germline V gene, CDR1 is MNHEY and CDR2 is SVGAGI. The V segment lost 6 bases and the J segment 5 bases; nucleotides outside the gene matches: 12.

This chain links TRBV27 with TRBJ1-5; D unresolved. Between the trimmed V and J ends, which lost 3 bases and 7 bases, there was a span of 10 bases. Per the germline V gene, CDR1 is MNHEY and CDR2 is SMNVEV (reference sequence). CDR3 length equals 13 residues. The CDR3 spells CASSFQWRQPQHF. CDR3 bases: TGTGCCAGCAGTTTCCAATGGAGACAGCCCCAGCATTTT.